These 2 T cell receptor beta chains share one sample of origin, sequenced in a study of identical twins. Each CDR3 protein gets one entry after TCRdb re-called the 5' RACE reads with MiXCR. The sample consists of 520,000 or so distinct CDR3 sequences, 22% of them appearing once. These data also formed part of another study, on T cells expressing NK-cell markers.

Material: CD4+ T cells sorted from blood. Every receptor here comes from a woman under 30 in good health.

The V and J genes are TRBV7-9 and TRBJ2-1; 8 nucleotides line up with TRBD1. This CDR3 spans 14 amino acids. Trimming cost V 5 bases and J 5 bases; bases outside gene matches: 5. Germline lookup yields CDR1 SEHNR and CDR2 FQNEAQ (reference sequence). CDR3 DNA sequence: TGTGCCAGCAGCCGCCGACAGGGGAACAATGAGCAGTTCTTC. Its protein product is CASSRRQGNNEQFF.

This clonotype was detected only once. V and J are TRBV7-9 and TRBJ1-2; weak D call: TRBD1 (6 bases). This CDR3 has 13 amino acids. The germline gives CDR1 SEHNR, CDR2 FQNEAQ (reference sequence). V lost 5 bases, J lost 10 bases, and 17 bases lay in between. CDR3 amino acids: CASSQGGGGAYTF. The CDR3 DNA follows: TGTGCCAGCAGCCAAGGTGGTGGGGGCGCCTACACCTTC.